The clone carrying this T cell receptor beta chain was recorded a few times. Its antigen remains unknown. Time point: 2015-2016 season, pre-vaccination. Germline V gene data show CDR1 as LNHDA and CDR2 as SQIVND (reference sequence). The CDR3 spans 15 residues. Trimming shortened V by 10 bases and J by 0 bases, and 16 bases separated the two germline ends. Using immunoSEQ multiplex PCR, the repertoire was profiled, and TCRdb retains in-frame clones only, with some absent. The sample has approximately 13,000 clones, nearly 80% seen once. The sample comes from a study of follicular helper T cells after annual influenza vaccination. Study information: Some donors were sampled over the 2013-2014, 2014-2015 and 2015-2016 vaccinations.

Findings and caveats of the study: Recurrent ICOS+CD38+ cTfh clonotypes included tetramer and AIM influenza-specific ones. Most later recoveries of Day 7 ICOS+CD38+ clones were ICOS-CD38- cTfh.

The genes are TRBV19 and TRBJ1-5; D is unresolved. The source is an adult who received the influenza vaccine. The sequencing here drew on CXCR5- memory CD4+ T cells sorted from blood, taken on the day of influenza vaccination. The CDR3 sequence: CAISRGPYSNQPQHF. The CDR3 DNA sequence: TGTGCCATAAGCCGAGGGCCTTATAGCAATCAGCCCCAGCATTTT. Complete variable domain (other parts from reference TRBV19 and TRBJ1-5): DGGITQSPKYLFRKEGQNVTLSCEQNLNHDAMYWYRQDPGQGLRLIYYSQIVNDFQKGDIAEGYSVSREKKESFPLTVTSAQKNPTAFYLCAISRGPYSNQPQHFGDGTRLSIL.